Reported below is one T cell receptor beta chain. Its antigen is currently unknown. This entry belongs to a study of T cells in localized non-small cell lung cancer. Regarding the study as a whole: Heterogeneity cannot be ruled out, as sequencing used one tumor region only. Peak T cell clonality was found in uninvolved adjacent lung, exceeding tumor. Adjacent lung had a median about 55 of the 100 largest tumor clones.

The repertoire was sequenced with immunoSEQ multiplex PCR; TCRdb's copy has only in-frame clones and lacks some. The sample gives fewer than 35,000 clones, about 78% of which show up once; 36% is in the top ten. The source was peripheral blood, collected before any cancer treatment. The source is a male donor at least 60 years old with stage II squamous cell lung carcinoma.

The CDR3 here is CASSYALGEKLFF. The DNA of the CDR3 is TGTGCCAGCAGTTACGCGCTGGGGGAAAAACTGTTTTTT. This rearrangement joins TRBV6-5 to TRBJ1-4; no clear D. The CDR3 has 13 amino acids. Trimming removed 2 bases at V and 8 bases at J, with 9 bases between. The V gene's germline CDR1 is MNHEY and CDR2 SVGAGI.